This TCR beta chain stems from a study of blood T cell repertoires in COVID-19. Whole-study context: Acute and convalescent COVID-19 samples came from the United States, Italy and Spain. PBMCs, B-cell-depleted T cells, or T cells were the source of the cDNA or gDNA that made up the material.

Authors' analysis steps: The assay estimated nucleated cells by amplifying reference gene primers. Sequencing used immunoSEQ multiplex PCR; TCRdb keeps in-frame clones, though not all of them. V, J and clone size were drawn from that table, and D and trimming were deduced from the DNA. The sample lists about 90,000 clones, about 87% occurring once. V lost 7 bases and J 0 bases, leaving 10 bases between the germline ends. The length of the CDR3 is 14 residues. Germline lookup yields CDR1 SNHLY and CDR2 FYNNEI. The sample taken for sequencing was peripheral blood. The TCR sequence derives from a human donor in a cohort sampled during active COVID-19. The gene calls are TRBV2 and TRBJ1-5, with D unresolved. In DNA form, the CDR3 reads TGTGCCAGCACCGAACAGAGTAGCAATCAGCCCCAGCATTTT. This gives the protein CASTEQSSNQPQHF.